The T cell receptor (beta chain) under discussion was sequenced for a study of blood T cell repertoires in COVID-19. Overall study context: Spain, Italy and the United States supplied samples that represented acute and convalescent COVID-19. Sample material is recorded as cDNA or gDNA derived from T cells, B-cell-depleted T cells, or PBMCs.

Some clones are missing from TCRdb's copy, which holds only in-frame ones; the method was immunoSEQ multiplex PCR. Counted here are roughly 200,000 clones, about 80% occurring once; the ten biggest clones make up around 6.9%. The sequencing input was peripheral blood. This receptor was identified in a man in his 60s with acute or convalescent COVID-19.

The CDR3 reads CASSVDRGRVTEAFF. The CDR3 DNA reads as TGTGCCAGCAGCGTGGACAGGGGGCGCGTCACTGAAGCTTTCTTT. The chain carries TRBV9 and TRBJ1-1; 11 bases are a match to TRBD1. The CDR3 sequence is 15 residues long. V lost 2 bases and J lost 4; bases outside the gene matches: 4. CDR1 SGDLS and CDR2 YYNGEE come from the germline V gene.